This is a list of T cell receptor beta chains from one sample in a study of T cells in Graves' hyperthyroidism and ophthalmopathy. Each CDR3 protein gets one entry after TCRdb re-called the multiplex PCR reads with MiXCR. Here the sample spans over 700,000 distinct CDR3 sequences, approximately 18% being singletons. Input material: blood. Source of these receptors: a woman aged 45-60 years with Graves' hyperthyroidism that later progressed to Graves' ophthalmopathy. Both conserved end residues are part of each CDR3. A D gene is named only where the DNA matches it firmly. Some rows mark clone size as missing; the rest say once, few, many or name a class of expanded clone.

clone_size	v_call	d_call	j_call	cdr3_nt	cdr3_aa
NA	TRBV24-1	NA	TRBJ2-2	TGTGCCGCCAACAGGGACACCGGGGAGCTGTTTTTT	CAANRDTGELFF
few	TRBV6-5	NA	TRBJ2-3	TGTGCCAGCAGTTACTCGATTAATGGGGGGCCTAGCACAGATACGCAGTATTTT	CASSYSINGGPSTDTQYF
many	TRBV9	NA	TRBJ1-5	TGTGCCAGCAGCGTAGGGGCCAAACAGCCCCAGCATTTT	CASSVGAKQPQHF
NA	TRBV29-1	TRBD2	TRBJ2-1	TGCAGCGTTGAACGCCTAGCGGGGGGACCCGAGCAGTTCTTC	CSVERLAGGPEQFF
few	TRBV20-1	TRBD1	TRBJ1-3	TGCAGTGCTAGAGGGACAGGGATGAGCTCTGGAAACACCATATATTTT	CSARGTGMSSGNTIYF
few	TRBV9	NA	TRBJ2-7	TGTGCCAGCAGCGGGACATCTTCGGACGAGCAGTACTTC	CASSGTSSDEQYF
NA	TRBV5-1	TRBD1	TRBJ1-3	TGCGCCAGCAGGGAGGGACAGCTCTCTGGAAACACCATATATTTT	CASREGQLSGNTIYF
few	TRBV3-1	NA	TRBJ2-7	TGTGCCAGCAGCCAAGTTGGGGCGGGGGCGAATGGGGAGCAGTACTTC	CASSQVGAGANGEQYF
once	TRBV7-9	NA	TRBJ1-1	TGTGCCAGCAGCCACCAGCGCATGGGGATCTGGAACACTGAAGCTTTCTTT	CASSHQRMGIWNTEAFF
many	TRBV27	TRBD2	TRBJ2-7	TGTGCCAGCAGTTTATCTGGGGGGGGTTCCTACGAGCAGTACTTC	CASSLSGGGSYEQYF
NA	TRBV19	NA	TRBJ1-6	TGTGCCAGTGGCGGCAGCTCCTATAATTCACCCCTCCACTTT	CASGGSSYNSPLHF
many	TRBV20-1	TRBD1	TRBJ1-2	TGCAGTGCGCGATACCAGGGACAGGGATCCAACTATGGCTACACCTTC	CSARYQGQGSNYGYTF
once	TRBV29-1	NA	TRBJ1-1	TGCAGCGTTACTAAAACAGGCGAAGCTTTCTTT	CSVTKTGEAFF
few	TRBV13	TRBD1	TRBJ2-3	TGTGCCAGCAGCTTATATGGTAGAAGGACAGGGAAAGATACGCAGTATTTT	CASSLYGRRTGKDTQYF
NA	TRBV7-9	NA	TRBJ1-5	TGTGCCAGCAGCTTAGAGGGTTTAGACCCCCAGCATTTT	CASSLEGLDPQHF
NA	TRBV6-1	NA	TRBJ1-1	TGTGCCAGCAGTACACTAAGGGCCCAAACGGACACTGAAGCTTTCTTT	CASSTLRAQTDTEAFF
many	TRBV3-1	NA	TRBJ2-3	TGTGCCAGCAGCCAAGGACGGGGGTTTACCACACATACGCAGTATTTT	CASSQGRGFTTHTQYF
NA	TRBV20-1	NA	TRBJ2-7	TGCAGTGCTAGAATAACATCCTACGAGCAGTACTTC	CSARITSYEQYF
NA	TRBV5-1	TRBD1	TRBJ2-7	TGTGCCAGCAGCTCGGACAGGTTCGCAGAGCAGTACTTC	CASSSDRFAEQYF
NA	TRBV4-1	TRBD2	TRBJ2-2	TGCGCCAGCAGCCAGGTAGCGGGGGGGCCCACCGGGGAGCTGTTTTTT	CASSQVAGGPTGELFF
many	TRBV12-3/TRBV12-4	TRBD2	TRBJ2-7	TGTGCCAGCAGAGGACTAGTAGGAGAGCAGTACTTC	CASRGLVGEQYF
many	TRBV5-1	NA	TRBJ2-2	TGCGCCAGCAGCTTCACCGGGGGCGGCACCGGGGAGCTGTTTTTT	CASSFTGGGTGELFF
many	TRBV11-2	NA	TRBJ2-1	TGTGCCAGCATCACAGGGCTGGGTTGGAACAATGAGCAGTTCTTC	CASITGLGWNNEQFF
few	TRBV7-7	TRBD2	TRBJ2-3	TGTGCTAGCAGCCCGGGACTAGCGGACACAGATACGCAGTATTTT	CASSPGLADTDTQYF
many	TRBV7-8	NA	TRBJ2-5	TGTGCCAGCAGCTTAGAAGGTAGCCGGCAAGAGACCCAGTACTTC	CASSLEGSRQETQYF
many	TRBV27	NA	TRBJ1-1	TGTGCCAGCAGGGACAGTGGAGGGTACACTGAAGCTTTCTTT	CASRDSGGYTEAFF
NA	TRBV3-1	NA	TRBJ1-3	TGTGCCAGCAGCCATAATGGGGACACCATATATTTT	CASSHNGDTIYF
NA	TRBV6-1	TRBD2	TRBJ2-5	TGTGCCAGCAGGGTTCCGGGAGGTGAAGAGACCCAGTACTTC	CASRVPGGEETQYF
NA	TRBV27	NA	TRBJ1-2	TGTGCCAGCAGTTTGAGCGACAGCTATGGCTACACCTTC	CASSLSDSYGYTF
NA	TRBV6-1	NA	TRBJ2-7	TGTGCCAGCTCCCAGGGTCCCCTCGGCCACGAGCAGTACTTC	CASSQGPLGHEQYF
many	TRBV20-1	NA	TRBJ2-5	TGCAGTGCTAGACGTTCGACACAGGGTCTGAAGGGGGAGACCCAGTACTTC	CSARRSTQGLKGETQYF
many	TRBV18	TRBD1	TRBJ2-1	TGTGCCAGCTCATCTAGCGCCGGGACAGGGGATGAGCAGTTCTTC	CASSSSAGTGDEQFF
many	TRBV11-2	NA	TRBJ1-6	TGTGCCAGCAGCCTCGACAGGTATTCACCCCTCCACTTT	CASSLDRYSPLHF
few	TRBV12-3/TRBV12-4	NA	TRBJ2-1	TGTGCCAGCAGTTTCTTCGATGAGCAGTTCTTC	CASSFFDEQFF
many	TRBV2	NA	TRBJ1-1	TGTGCCAGCAGTGATAGGGGGGGAGTCACTGAAGCTTTCTTT	CASSDRGGVTEAFF
many	TRBV3-1	NA	TRBJ1-5	TGTGCCAGCAGCCAAGGCGGCAATAGCAATCAGCCCCAGCATTTT	CASSQGGNSNQPQHF
NA	TRBV5-4	TRBD1	TRBJ1-1	TGTGCCAGCAGCCGCTATGTAATGGGACAGGGGGAGATGAACACTGAAGCTTTCTTT	CASSRYVMGQGEMNTEAFF
NA	TRBV6-1	NA	TRBJ1-2	TGTGCCAGCAGCACCCGAGGGTCCAACTATGGCTACACCTTC	CASSTRGSNYGYTF
NA	TRBV3-1	NA	TRBJ2-5	TGTGCCAGCAGCTTTTTAGCGGACAAGTACCAAGAGACCCAGTACTTC	CASSFLADKYQETQYF
many	TRBV27	NA	TRBJ1-6	TGTGCCAGCAGTTTACAGAGGGATGATTCACCCCTCCACTTT	CASSLQRDDSPLHF
many	TRBV12-3/TRBV12-4	NA	TRBJ1-1	TGTGCCAGCAGCTGGGACATCGAACTTGAAGCTTTCTTT	CASSWDIELEAFF
few	TRBV20-1	TRBD2	TRBJ2-1	TGCAGTGCTAGCTCTGGGGTAGCGGGGGGTGTTAGCTCCTACAATGAGCAGTTCTTC	CSASSGVAGGVSSYNEQFF